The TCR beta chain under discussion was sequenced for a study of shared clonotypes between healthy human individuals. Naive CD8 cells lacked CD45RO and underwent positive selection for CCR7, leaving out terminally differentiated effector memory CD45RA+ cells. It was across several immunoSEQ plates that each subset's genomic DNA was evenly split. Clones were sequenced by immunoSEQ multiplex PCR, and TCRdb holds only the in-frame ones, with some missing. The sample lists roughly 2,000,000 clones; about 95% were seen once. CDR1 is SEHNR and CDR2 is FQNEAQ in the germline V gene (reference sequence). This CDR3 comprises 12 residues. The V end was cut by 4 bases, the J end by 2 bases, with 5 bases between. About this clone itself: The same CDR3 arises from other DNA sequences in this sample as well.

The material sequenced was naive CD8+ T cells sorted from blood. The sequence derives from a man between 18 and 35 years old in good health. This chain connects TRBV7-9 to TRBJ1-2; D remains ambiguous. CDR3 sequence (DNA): TGTGCCAGCAGCTCCGACAACTATGGCTACACCTTC. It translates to CASSSDNYGYTF.